The clone carrying this TCR beta chain was recorded at least ten times. Its antigen is currently unknown. The sample comes from a study of T cells in Graves' hyperthyroidism and ophthalmopathy. Study-wide background: Blood was drawn when the patient was first diagnosed and still untreated.

What was amplified from RNA transcripts were TCR beta CDR3 regions. First-round RT-PCR targeting the TCR CDR3 was performed with the HTBI primer set. TCRdb re-called the multiplex PCR reads with MiXCR, one entry per CDR3 protein. The profile covers 800,000 or so distinct CDR3 sequences, with around 38% appearing a single time and 7% to 10% taken by the ten largest. Regarding the study as a whole: Ophthalmopathy was told apart from stable hyperthyroidism by a 13 V-J model.

On the basis of clinical symptoms, serum thyroxine and TRAb, thyroid ultrasound and orbital computed tomography, diagnoses were made. The CDR3 length is 14 residues. Germline values: CDR1 LNHDA, CDR2 SQIVND (reference sequence). V lost 7 bases to trimming and J lost 1 base; unmatched junction nucleotides: 5. The sequenced sample was blood. The chain has TRBV19 and TRBJ1-1, with 8 bases fitting TRBD1. The origin of this receptor is a man aged 18 to 29 with Graves' hyperthyroidism. CDR3 amino acids: CASTRDRQNTEAFF. The CDR3, as DNA: TGTGCCAGTACCCGGGACAGGCAGAACACTGAAGCTTTCTTT.